This T cell receptor beta chain is drawn from a study of tumor and adjacent non-tumor tissue in lung cancer. Study-level background: Patients comprised about a dozen adenocarcinoma, a couple of squamous cell carcinoma and 1 small cell lung cancer.

The library came from three nested PCR rounds adapted from ARM-PCR protocols. TCRdb re-called the multiplex PCR reads with MiXCR, one entry per CDR3 protein. The data hold 120,000 or so distinct CDR3 sequences, with 55% to 75% observed a single time. CDR3 length: 17 amino acids. Germline V lookup: CDR1 MGHRA, CDR2 YSYEKL. General observations from the study: Compared with tumor, normal lung showed significantly lower TCR diversity.

The template was RNA from unsorted bulk tissue. Donors were chemotherapy-naive, newly diagnosed lung cancer surgical patients in China, August–late 2014. As regards this clonotype: The antigen is undetermined. The junction and the germline gene differ at one end; a read error may be behind it.

Sequences were obtained from lung tumor tissue. The TCR originated in a man aged 25 to 45 with non-small cell lung cancer. The J gene is TRBJ2-5, the V gene TRBV4-1, with TRBD1 matching over 8 bases. The CDR3 region is CASNSTTPGGAKETQYF. The CDR3 DNA reads TGCGCAAGCAACAGTACGACTCCAGGGGGCGCGAAGGAGACCCAGTACTTC.